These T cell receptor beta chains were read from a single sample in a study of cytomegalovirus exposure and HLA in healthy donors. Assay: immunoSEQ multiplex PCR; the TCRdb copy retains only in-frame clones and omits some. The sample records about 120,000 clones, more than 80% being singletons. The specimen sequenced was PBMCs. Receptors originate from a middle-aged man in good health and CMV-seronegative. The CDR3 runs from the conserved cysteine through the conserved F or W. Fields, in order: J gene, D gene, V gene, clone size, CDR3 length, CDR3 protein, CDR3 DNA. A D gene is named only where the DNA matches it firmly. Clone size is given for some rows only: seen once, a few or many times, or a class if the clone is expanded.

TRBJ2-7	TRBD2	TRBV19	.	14	CASSGTSGSYEQYF	TGTGCCAGTAGTGGGACTAGCGGGAGTTACGAGCAGTACTTC
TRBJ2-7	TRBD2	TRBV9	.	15	CASSGGGGSSYEQYF	TGTGCCAGCAGCGGGGGCGGGGGGAGCTCCTACGAGCAGTACTTC
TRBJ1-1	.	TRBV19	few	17	CASSIGAAAGFGTEAFF	TGTGCCAGTAGTATCGGAGCCGCGGCCGGGTTTGGCACTGAAGCTTTCTTT
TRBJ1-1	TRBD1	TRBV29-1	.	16	CSVVGGQGISATEAFF	TGCAGCGTTGTAGGGGGACAGGGTATATCGGCCACTGAAGCTTTCTTT
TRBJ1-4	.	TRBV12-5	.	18	CASGPALDSHPTNEKLFF	TGTGCTAGTGGGCCAGCCTTAGACAGCCACCCAACTAATGAAAAACTGTTTTTT
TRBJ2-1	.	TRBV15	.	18	CATSRDENRDTDYNEQFF	TGTGCCACCAGCAGAGACGAAAACCGGGACACGGACTACAATGAGCAGTTCTTC
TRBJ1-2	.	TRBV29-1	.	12	CSATGQGSGYTF	TGCAGCGCCACCGGGCAGGGGTCTGGCTACACCTTC
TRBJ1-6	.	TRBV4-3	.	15	CASSQDGRSNSPLHF	TGCGCCAGCAGCCAAGATGGCAGGTCCAATTCACCCCTCCACTTT
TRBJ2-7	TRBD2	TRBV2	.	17	CASRPKLFRDYSYEQYF	TGTGCCAGCAGACCAAAACTCTTCCGGGACTACTCCTACGAGCAGTACTTC
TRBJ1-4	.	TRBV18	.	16	CASSLLGVPQGEKLFF	TGTGCCAGCTCACTTTTAGGGGTACCCCAAGGTGAAAAACTGTTTTTT
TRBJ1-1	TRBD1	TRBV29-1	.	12	CSAGTGRTEAFF	TGCAGCGCCGGGACAGGGCGAACTGAAGCTTTCTTT
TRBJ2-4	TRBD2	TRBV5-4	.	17	CASSLSGGRGTKNIQYF	TGTGCCAGCAGCTTGTCAGGCGGGAGGGGGACCAAAAACATTCAGTACTTC
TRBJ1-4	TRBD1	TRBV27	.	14	CASRYTGGYEKLFF	TGTGCCAGCAGATATACAGGGGGCTATGAAAAACTGTTTTTT
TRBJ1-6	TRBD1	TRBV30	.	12	CAWDRVDSPLHF	TGTGCCTGGGACAGGGTTGATTCACCCCTCCACTTT
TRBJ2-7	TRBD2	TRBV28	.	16	CASRFAGTSGSYEQYF	TGTGCCAGCAGATTCGCCGGGACTAGCGGATCCTACGAGCAGTACTTC
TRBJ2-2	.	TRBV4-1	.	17	CASSQDTPGLYSGELFF	TGCGCCAGCAGCCAAGATACCCCCGGACTATACTCCGGGGAGCTGTTTTTT
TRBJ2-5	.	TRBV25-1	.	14	CASSEFRGQETQYF	TGTGCCAGCAGTGAATTTAGGGGCCAAGAGACCCAGTACTTC
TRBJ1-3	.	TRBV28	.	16	CASSGGGAALGNTIYF	TGTGCCAGCAGTGGGGGGGGCGCGGCATTAGGAAACACCATATATTTT
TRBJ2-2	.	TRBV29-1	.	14	CSGGGTGNTGELFF	TGCAGTGGGGGGGGGACAGGGAACACCGGGGAGCTGTTTTTT
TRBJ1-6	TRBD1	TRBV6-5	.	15	CASSYGGTGPSPLHF	TGTGCCAGCAGTTACGGTGGGACAGGGCCTTCACCCCTCCACTTT
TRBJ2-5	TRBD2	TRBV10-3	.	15	CASSYIDSGGETQYF	TGTGCCAGCAGTTACATAGATTCGGGGGGGGAGACCCAGTACTTC
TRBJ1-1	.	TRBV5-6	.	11	CASSRGAEAFF	TGTGCCAGCAGCCGGGGAGCTGAAGCTTTCTTT
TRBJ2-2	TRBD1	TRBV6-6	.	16	CASSYPQGATTGELFF	TGTGCCAGCAGTTACCCCCAGGGGGCGACCACCGGGGAGCTGTTTTTT
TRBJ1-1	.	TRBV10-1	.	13	CASSPGGAIEAFF	TGCGCCAGCAGCCCGGGGGGAGCTATTGAAGCTTTCTTT
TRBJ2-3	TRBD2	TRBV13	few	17	CASSFVGSNGGAYTQYF	TGTGCCAGCAGCTTTGTGGGATCGAACGGGGGGGCATATACGCAGTATTTT
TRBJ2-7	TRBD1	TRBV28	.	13	CASDEGAGDEQYF	TGTGCCAGCGATGAGGGGGCAGGAGACGAGCAGTACTTC
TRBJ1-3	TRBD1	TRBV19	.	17	CASKSRQGFTSGNTIYF	TGTGCCAGTAAATCACGACAGGGTTTTACCTCTGGAAACACCATATATTTT
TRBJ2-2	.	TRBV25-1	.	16	CASSEFSGAGTGELFF	TGTGCCAGCAGTGAATTTTCAGGGGCTGGCACCGGGGAGCTGTTTTTT
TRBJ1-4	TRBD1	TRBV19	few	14	CASSKGQEVEKLFF	TGTGCCAGTAGTAAGGGACAGGAGGTTGAAAAACTGTTTTTT
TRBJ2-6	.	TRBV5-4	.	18	CASSLAPGQLSGANGLTF	TGTGCCAGCAGCCTAGCTCCGGGACAACTCTCTGGGGCCAACGGCCTGACTTTC
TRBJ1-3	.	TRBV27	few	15	CASSRGGSSGNTIYF	TGTGCCAGCAGCCGGGGAGGAAGCTCTGGAAACACCATATATTTT
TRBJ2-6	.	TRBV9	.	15	CASSGASSGANVLTF	TGTGCCAGCAGTGGGGCCAGCTCTGGGGCCAACGTCCTGACTTTC
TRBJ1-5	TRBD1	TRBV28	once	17	CASSPVTGLATDQPQHF	TGTGCCAGCAGCCCTGTGACAGGGTTGGCCACCGATCAGCCCCAGCATTTT
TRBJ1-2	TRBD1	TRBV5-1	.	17	CASSEGTGGDNSYGYTF	TGCGCCAGCAGCGAGGGGACAGGGGGCGACAACTCCTATGGCTACACCTTC
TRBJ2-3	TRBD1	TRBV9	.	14	CASSVGTGADTQYF	TGTGCCAGCAGCGTAGGGACAGGGGCAGATACGCAGTATTTT
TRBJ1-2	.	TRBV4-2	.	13	CASSQDPASGYTF	TGTGCCAGCAGCCAAGATCCCGCTAGTGGCTACACCTTC